The entry below gives a single T cell receptor beta chain sequence along with its context. Its specificity is unknown. The germline V gene encodes CDR1 SEHNR and CDR2 FQNEAQ (reference sequence). The CDR3 length is 13 residues. V lost 4 bases to trimming and J lost 10 bases, with 14 bases between them. The TCR beta profiling, which covered VDJ combination and CDR3 sequence, was carried out using genomic DNA as the template. TCRdb independently ran MiXCR on the reads; one entry per CDR3 protein. The table includes about 180,000 distinct CDR3 sequences, 50% to 65% detected once. Patients selected for sequencing had displayed CD8+CD57+ cell expansion by flow cytometry. The cohort consisted entirely of patients having severe acquired aplastic anemia. No therapy was given to patients before blood sampling. These data are taken from a study of CD8+CD57+ T cells in acquired aplastic anemia. Whole-study findings and limits: Comparison of patients with controls identified around 31 shared CD8+ CDR3 sequences.

The sample comprised sorted CD4+, CD8+, or CD8+CD57+ T cells (not recorded which) from PBMCs. The receptor comes from a human donor with aplastic anemia. The chain carries TRBV7-9 and TRBJ1-5; D gene unclear. The CDR3 nucleotides are TGTGCCAGCAGCTCGCCCGGACGGGCCCCCCAGCATTTT. Translation gives CASSSPGRAPQHF.